This T cell receptor (beta chain) emerged from a study of T cell responses to AZD1222 COVID-19 vaccine. V gave up 0 bases and J gave up 4 bases, with 9 bases separating them. The CDR3 covers 14 residues. Germline V gene data show CDR1 as LNHDA and CDR2 as SQIVND (reference sequence). The assay was immunoSEQ multiplex PCR, and TCRdb's table has in-frame clones only and misses some. The sample shows about 61,000 clones, approximately 90% of them seen only once. A single count supports this clone. Its antigen remains unknown. Notes on the study in general: Among spike-specific TCRs, nearly half reportedly target unmutated variant regions. Clonal diversity was possibly underestimated, and white British individuals and females predominated among donors. Repertoires in all cases were sampled only once the peak T cell response had passed.

Sequences were derived from peripheral blood, sampled on day 0 of AZD1222 vaccination. The V call is TRBV19, the J call TRBJ1-2; D not resolved. The receptor was isolated from an adult in good health. DNA of the CDR3: TGTGCCAGTAGTATAGACGGGCGTGCCTATGGCTACACCTTC. Translated, it gives CASSIDGRAYGYTF.